This TCR beta chain was observed in a study of blood T cells in healthy people across ages (dated by TCRdb to 2014 to 2015). In the study overall: In model experiments, template switching captured roughly one uniquely barcoded TCR beta cDNA molecule for every two T cells. The study analyzed two additional independent replicas of 1 million unique cDNA reads from the same blood draw for two donors, one aged 18 to 29 and one aged 80 or older. Using deep sequencing normalized with unique cDNA molecular identifiers, the study measured how TCR beta repertoire diversity changes with age. Four age groups were formed from the donors: young (average about 16 years), middle-aged (approximately 39), aged (around 68) and long-lived (more than 75). Donors of different ages were randomly distributed across sequencing lanes to avoid experimental bias.

A distance of 17 bases separates the germline ends of V and J, which lose 6 bases and 0 bases respectively. CDR1 and CDR2, looked up from the germline V gene, are MNHEY and SVGAGI. CDR3 length: 16 amino acids, cysteine to phenylalanine. Only the CDR3 DNA is retained, 48 bases long and in frame from the first base. Remarks on this clonotype: The target of this receptor is not known. Per-nucleotide qualities are absent, and no much larger clonotype sits a single base away.

Library generation was performed with 5' RACE. The second PCR ran for roughly 7 to 12 cycles and used a J-beta primer mix along with a sample-barcoded 5' primer. Each TCR beta cDNA molecule received a unique molecular identifier from a template-switch 5' adaptor carrying 12 random nucleotides. Each sample yielded at least 2.5 million CDR3-containing paired-end reads. First-strand cDNA was synthesized from all RNA with the Mint cDNA synthesis kit, primed by a TRBC-specific oligonucleotide. All cDNA was treated with uracil-DNA glycosylase and then went through a first 18-cycle PCR with the universal primers M1SS and BC2_uni_R. Under the source paper's analysis protocol: Each sample was normalized by randomly selecting 1 million high-quality reads, each carrying a distinct molecular identifier. Reads with shared molecular identifiers were discarded instead of being binned into consensus sequences. MiTCR, with a Q25 quality threshold and the strictest error-elimination algorithm, was used for CDR3 identification, clonotype clustering and error correction. Lower-bound total TCR beta diversity was estimated with a nonparametric unseen species model using Euler transformation. Clones were called with MiXCR by TCRdb after fastp trimmed the public reads at Q25, and only in-frame beta chains were retained. Every entry covers one CDR3 protein and lists the most common genes and DNA from its rows. The authors' filters were not applied to this entry. In this sample the table shows some 1,800,000 distinct CDR3 sequences, roughly two fifths of which occur a single time. The ten largest clones take up approximately 22% of the sample.

Donors were 39 systemically healthy Caucasian individuals from Russia aged roughly 6 to 100 years. Around 10 milliliters of peripheral blood were drawn from each donor into EDTA-treated Vacutainer tubes. Ficoll-Paque density-gradient centrifugation was used to isolate PBMCs, with at least 6.5 million obtained per sample. Trizol reagent was used to extract total RNA from the PBMCs, yielding at least 6 micrograms per sample. The percentages of naive CD45RAhigh/CD27high T cells were determined by flow cytometry on a PBMC aliquot from every donor. Summary of the overall study and its limitations: Because profiling used bulk unsorted PBMCs, naive and antigen-experienced compartments could not be compared conclusively. Donor CMV infection status was unknown, potentially confounding age-related changes in expanded clonotypes. Estimates of total diversity based on one million sequenced T cells were considered lower bounds and underestimates. There was a strong correlation between observed TCR beta diversity and the percentage of naive T cells measured by flow cytometry. The long-lived group showed more naive CD4+ T cells, fewer expanded clones and increased TCR diversity than the aged group, suggesting age selection. Observed TCR beta diversity per million T cells fell roughly linearly with age, and a significant reduction was already apparent by age roughly 40.

The chain joins TRBV6-5 to TRBJ2-5; TRBD2 could be the D gene, as 5 bases match. The receptor's source is a human donor in good health. Sequencing was performed on blood. The CDR3 loop reads CASRPGLRNYQETQYF. The nucleotide sequence reads as follows: TGTGCCAGCAGACCCGGACTTCGAAATTACCAAGAGACCCAGTACTTC.